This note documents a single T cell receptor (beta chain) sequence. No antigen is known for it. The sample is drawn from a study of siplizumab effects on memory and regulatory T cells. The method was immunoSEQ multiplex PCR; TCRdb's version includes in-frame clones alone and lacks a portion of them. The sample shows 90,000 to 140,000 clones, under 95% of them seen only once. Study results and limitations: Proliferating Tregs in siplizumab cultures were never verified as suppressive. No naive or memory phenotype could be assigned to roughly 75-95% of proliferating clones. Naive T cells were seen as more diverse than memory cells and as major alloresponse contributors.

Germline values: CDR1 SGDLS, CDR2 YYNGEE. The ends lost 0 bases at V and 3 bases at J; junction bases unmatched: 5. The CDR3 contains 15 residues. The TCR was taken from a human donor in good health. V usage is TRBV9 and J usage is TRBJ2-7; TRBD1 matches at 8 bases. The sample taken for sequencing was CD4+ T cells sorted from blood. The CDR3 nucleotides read TGTGCCAGCAGCGTAGGACAGGGGAGGAACTACGAGCAGTACTTC. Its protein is CASSVGQGRNYEQYF.